This entry concerns a single TCR beta chain. These data originate in a study of blood T cell repertoires in COVID-19. Using immunoSEQ multiplex PCR, the repertoire was profiled, and TCRdb retains in-frame clones only, with some absent. The table shows about 240,000 clones, with around 80% occurring only once. The CDR3 consists of 16 residues. Germline assignment: CDR1 SGHAT and CDR2 FQNNGV. Trimming shortened V by 5 bases and J by 0 bases, and 13 bases separated the two germline ends. The chain has TRBV11-2 and TRBJ2-2; a weak D match, TRBD1 (7 bases). The specimen was peripheral blood. The receptor was derived from a young woman with acute or convalescent COVID-19. The DNA of the CDR3 is TGTGCCAGCAGCCTTCAGGGGGGCCCGAACACCGGGGAGCTGTTTTTT. Its translation is CASSLQGGPNTGELFF.